This TCR beta chain was recorded in a study of blood T cell repertoires in COVID-19. Study summary: The origin of the acute and convalescent COVID-19 samples was the United States, Italy and Spain. The analysed material was cDNA or gDNA that came from T cells, B-cell-depleted T cells, or PBMCs.

The length of the CDR3 is 15 residues. Germline assignment: CDR1 MDHEN and CDR2 SYDVKM. V was clipped by 7 bases and J by 8 bases; unmatched bases: 12. Methods used by the authors: Using reference gene primer amplification, nucleated cell counts were estimated. TCRdb keeps only in-frame clones here, not all; method: immunoSEQ multiplex PCR. V and J calls and clone size follow that table, whereas D and trimming were derived from the DNA. The sample holds more than 200,000 clones, 83% seen once. This clone has only a few counts. The TCR comes from a woman between 40 and 55 years old with active or convalescent COVID-19. The chain employs TRBV28 and TRBJ2-1, with 9 bases fitting TRBD1. The sequenced sample consisted of peripheral blood. This chain's CDR3 is CASISYGTGPHEQFF. The CDR3 nucleotides are TGTGCCAGCATCTCCTACGGGACAGGGCCGCATGAGCAGTTCTTC.